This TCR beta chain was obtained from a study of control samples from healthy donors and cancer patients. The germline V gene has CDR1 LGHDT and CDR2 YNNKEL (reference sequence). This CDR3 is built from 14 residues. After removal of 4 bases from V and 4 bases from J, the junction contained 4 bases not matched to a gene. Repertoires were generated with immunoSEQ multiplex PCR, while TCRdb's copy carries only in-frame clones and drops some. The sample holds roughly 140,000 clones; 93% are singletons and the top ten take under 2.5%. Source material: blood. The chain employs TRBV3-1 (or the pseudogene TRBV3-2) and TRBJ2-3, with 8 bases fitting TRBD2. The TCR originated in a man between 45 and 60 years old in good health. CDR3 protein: CASSPSGSADTQYF. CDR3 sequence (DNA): TGTGCCAGCAGCCCGAGCGGGAGCGCAGATACGCAGTATTTT.